The next 24 T cell receptor beta chains were all read from a single sample in a study of OX40 agonist ivuxolimab in advanced cancers. The receptor library was made with the immunoSEQ multiplex PCR assay. Entries here come from immuneACCESS through TCRdb and include only in-frame sequences with V and J called. Some clones fail to appear in such tables; in the studies checked, an unresolved V gene covers under half of the shortfall, and the cause of the remainder is unknown. The sample records 77,000 or so clones, around 83% of which are singletons. The top ten clones comprise approximately 2.2% of the sample. Sequencing used CD4+ or CD8+ T cells sorted from blood, obtained in a trial of the OX40 agonist ivuxolimab. The source of these receptors is an adult with an advanced solid tumor such as melanoma, head and neck, liver or kidney cancer.

This rearrangement joins TRBV7-6 to TRBJ1-1; no definite D call. The CDR3 runs 13 residues. Between the trimmed V and J ends, which lost 5 bases and 6 bases, there was a span of 13 bases. CDR1 SGHVS and CDR2 FNYEAQ come from the germline V gene. The CDR3 protein is CASSLKRRAEAFF. The CDR3 DNA sequence: TGTGCCAGCAGCCTAAAAAGGAGGGCTGAAGCTTTCTTT.

The rearrangement links TRBV2 to TRBJ1-2, with D unresolved. This CDR3 is 10 amino acids long. The germline V and J ends were trimmed by 6 bases and 5 bases, with 4 bases remaining between them. In germline, CDR1 is SNHLY, CDR2 FYNNEI. The CDR3 loop reads CASRLYGYTF. For the CDR3, the DNA is TGTGCCAGCAGGCTTTATGGCTACACCTTC.

The chain carries TRBV18 and TRBJ2-5; D uncertain. Trimming took off 3 bases at V and 8 bases at J, with 10 bases between the two ends. Per the germline V gene, CDR1 is KGHSH and CDR2 is LQKENI. The CDR3 loop spans 12 amino acids. CDR3 in amino acids: CASSPPRRTQYF. CDR3 nucleotide sequence: TGTGCCAGCTCACCCCCTCGGAGAACCCAGTACTTC.

This clone was seen a few times. The chain carries TRBV5-4 and TRBJ1-1, with unresolved D. Trimming stripped 0 bases from V and 2 bases from J, with 8 bases between. Germline CDR1 SGHNT, CDR2 YYREEE (reference sequence). CDR3 length: 14 amino acids. The CDR3 region has the DNA TGTGCCAGCAGCTTGGGGGCCTCAAACACTGAAGCTTTCTTT. Translating gives CASSLGASNTEAFF.

This clone was counted between two and nine times. The chain is built from TRBV9 and TRBJ2-1; no definite D call. Trimming shortened V by 0 bases and J by 5 bases, and 6 bases separated the two germline ends. CDR1 and CDR2 (germline): SGDLS, YYNGEE. This CDR3 region has 13 residues. CDR3 protein: CASSVGGNNEQFF. CDR3 DNA sequence: TGTGCCAGCAGCGTAGGCGGAAACAATGAGCAGTTCTTC.

V is TRBV15 and J is TRBJ1-5, with D perhaps matching TRBD1 (5 bases). CDR3 length equals 15 residues. V dropped 5 bases and J dropped 0 bases, with 11 bases sitting between them. Germline CDR1 LNHNV, CDR2 YYDKDF (reference sequence). The CDR3 reads CATSSGLASNQPQHF. DNA for the CDR3: TGTGCCACCAGCTCAGGGTTGGCTAGCAATCAGCCCCAGCATTTT. Looking up the rest from reference TRBV15 and TRBJ1-5 gives the full variable domain: DAMVIQNPRYQVTQFGKPVTLSCSQTLNHNVMYWYQQKSSQAPKLLFHYYDKDFNNEADTPDNFQSRRPNTSFCFLDIRSPGLGDTAMYLCATSSGLASNQPQHFGDGTRLSIL.

The chain employs TRBV11-3 and TRBJ1-6; D is uncertain. Germline V gene lookup returns CDR1 SGHNT and CDR2 YENEEA. The V end lost 0 bases, the J end lost 7 bases, and 4 bases lay between the germline ends. The CDR3 consists of 13 residues. CDR3 sequence (DNA): TGTGCCAGCAGCTTAGATTTGAATTCACCCCTCCACTTT. Translation: CASSLDLNSPLHF.

The V gene is TRBV18, the J gene TRBJ1-2; 7 bases fit TRBD1. This CDR3 region has 12 residues. The germline V gene encodes CDR1 KGHSH and CDR2 LQKENI. V gave up 2 bases and J gave up 10 bases; unmatched junction bases: 4. CDR3 DNA: TGTGCCAGCTCACCATCGGACAGGTACTACACCTTC. It codes for CASSPSDRYYTF.

This chain links TRBV5-4 with TRBJ2-6; D perhaps matches TRBD2 (5 bases). CDR3 size: 20 residues. From germline, CDR1 is SGHNT and CDR2 YYREEE (reference sequence). V lost 0 bases to trimming and J lost 2 bases, with 21 bases between them. The chain's CDR3 is CASSLGSARRPQPGANVLTF. As DNA, the CDR3 is TGTGCCAGCAGCTTGGGCTCGGCCAGGAGGCCACAACCTGGGGCCAACGTCCTGACTTTC. The variable domain in full, with the rest retrieved from reference TRBV5-4 and TRBJ2-6, is ETGVTQSPTHLIKTRGQQVTLRCSSQSGHNTVSWYQQALGQGPQFIFQYYREEENGRGNFPPRFSGLQFPNYSSELNVNALELDDSALYLCASSLGSARRPQPGANVLTFGAGSRLTVL.

This chain joins TRBV13 and TRBJ1-2, with a weak D call TRBD1 (5 bases). This CDR3 is 17 amino acids long. Germline CDR1 reads PRHDT; CDR2 reads FYEKMQ (reference sequence). The germline V and J ends were trimmed by 0 bases and 2 bases, with 16 bases remaining between them. The CDR3 DNA follows: TGTGCCAGCAGCTTAGGGGGGCCAGACTTCTTCAACTATGGCTACACCTTC. Translation: CASSLGGPDFFNYGYTF.

J is TRBJ2-7 and V is TRBV29-1; D perhaps matches TRBD2 (5 bases). The germline V gene has CDR1 SQVTM and CDR2 ANQGSEA. Deletions cut 4 bases from V and 3 bases from J, with 10 bases between. There are 12 residues in the CDR3. The CDR3, as DNA: TGCAGCGTTGCGCCTAGCAACTACGAGCAGTACTTC. The encoded protein is CSVAPSNYEQYF.

This sequence joins TRBV2 and TRBJ1-5, with 9 bases that match TRBD1. The CDR3 is made up of 14 amino acids. Germline CDR1 reads SNHLY; CDR2 reads FYNNEI. V lost 4 bases to trimming and J lost 7 bases; unmatched junction nucleotides: 5. CDR3 region: CASSGGQGRQPQHF. In DNA, the CDR3 is TGTGCCAGCAGTGGAGGACAGGGGAGGCAGCCCCAGCATTTT. The whole variable domain, filled in from reference TRBV2 and TRBJ1-5, reads EPEVTQTPSHQVTQMGQEVILRCVPISNHLYFYWYRQILGQKVEFLVSFYNNEISEKSEIFDDQFSVERPDGSNFTLKIRSTKLEDSAMYFCASSGGQGRQPQHFGDGTRLSIL.

The rearrangement uses TRBV5-4 and TRBJ2-1, with 8 bases matching TRBD2. Germline loops: CDR1 SGHNT, CDR2 YYREEE (reference sequence). J was trimmed by 4 bases and V by 4 bases; bases with no gene match: 7. This CDR3 has 15 amino acids. CDR3 residues: CASSPHSGEYNEQFF. CDR3 DNA sequence: TGTGCCAGCAGCCCGCATAGCGGGGAATACAATGAGCAGTTCTTC.

The CDR3 DNA is TGTGCCAGCAGCTGGAGACAGGGGGACGCCGGGGAGCTGTTTTTT. Its protein is CASSWRQGDAGELFF. The rearrangement joins TRBV5-5 to TRBJ2-2, with 9 bases that match TRBD1. This CDR3 spans 15 amino acids. The junction had 6 bases not matched to a gene; V was cut back by 3 bases and J by 6 bases. Germline V gene data show CDR1 as SGHKS and CDR2 as YYEKEE (reference sequence).

In nucleotides, the CDR3 is TGTGCCAGCAGCTCCTGGGGGACCGGGGAGCTGTTTTTT. This sequence encodes CASSSWGTGELFF. The chain uses TRBV7-2 and TRBJ2-2; D is possibly TRBD1 or TRBD2 (5 bases each). Per germline, CDR1 SGHTA and CDR2 FQGNSA. The CDR3 has 13 amino acids. The V end lost 4 bases, the J end lost 5 bases, and 8 bases lay between the germline ends.

The rearrangement joins TRBV2 to TRBJ2-2, with 7 bases that match TRBD2. Germline V gives CDR1 SNHLY, CDR2 FYNNEI. This CDR3 spans 15 amino acids. The J segment lost 7 bases and the V segment lost 5 bases, leaving 10 bases of the junction unmatched. The CDR3 here is CASSNAGVLVGELFF. CDR3 DNA: TGTGCCAGCAGTAATGCGGGGGTGTTAGTCGGGGAGCTGTTTTTT.

The gene calls are TRBV10-3 and TRBJ2-1; D may match TRBD1 or TRBD2 (5 bases each). Trimming removed 6 bases at V and 9 bases at J, with 18 bases between. This CDR3 spans 14 amino acids. The germline CDR1 and CDR2 sequences are ENHRY and SYGVKD. CDR3: CAIRPTEGPGEQFF. The CDR3 DNA is TGTGCCATCAGACCGACAGAGGGGCCCGGTGAGCAGTTCTTC.

The V and J genes are TRBV7-9 and TRBJ1-1; the D is unclear. The CDR3 is made up of 14 amino acids. The V gene lost 5 bases and the J gene lost 1 base, with 11 bases spanning the gap. Germline loops: CDR1 SEHNR, CDR2 FQNEAQ (reference sequence). The CDR3 region has the DNA TGTGCCAGCAGCCACCCAGGCACGAACACTGAAGCTTTCTTT. This sequence encodes CASSHPGTNTEAFF.

The genes are TRBV6-6 and TRBJ2-3; TRBD2 is a possible D gene (5 bases). The V end lost 0 bases, the J end lost 2 bases, and 6 bases lay between the germline ends. The CDR3 covers 14 residues. Per the germline V gene, CDR1 is MNHNY and CDR2 is SVGAGI (reference sequence). The CDR3: CASSYSRVTDTQYF. CDR3 in DNA: TGTGCCAGCAGTTACTCGCGGGTCACAGATACGCAGTATTTT.

The rearrangement links TRBV10-2 to TRBJ2-7; the match to TRBD2 covers 11 bases. V lost 6 bases to trimming and J lost 2 bases; unmatched junction nucleotides: 6. This CDR3 contains 15 residues. Looked up from germline, CDR1 is WSHSY and CDR2 is SAAADI. CDR3: CASRGLAGGTYEQYF. The CDR3 nucleotides are TGCGCCAGCAGGGGCCTAGCGGGGGGAACCTACGAGCAGTACTTC.

This rearrangement joins TRBV7-2 to TRBJ1-1, with 7 bases fitting TRBD1. Germline CDR1 reads SGHTA; CDR2 reads FQGNSA. There are 15 residues in the CDR3. With V trimmed by 3 bases and J by 0 bases, 4 bases remained unmatched. CDR3 sequence (DNA): TGTGCCAGCAGCTTCCGACAGGGCTTGAACACTGAAGCTTTCTTT. Its protein is CASSFRQGLNTEAFF.

The J gene is TRBJ2-1, the V gene TRBV7-3; D might be TRBD2 (6 bases). Germline lookup yields CDR1 SGHTA and CDR2 FQGTGA. The CDR3 sequence is 16 residues long. V was pared by 2 bases and J by 4 bases, with 15 bases between. CDR3 region: CASSLLGGPPYNEQFF. CDR3 DNA sequence: TGTGCCAGCAGCTTATTAGGAGGGCCCCCTTACAATGAGCAGTTCTTC.

The chain combines TRBV7-8 with TRBJ1-1; TRBD1 agrees at 10 bases. Germline CDR1 and CDR2: SGHVS and FQNEAQ. V lost 3 bases, J lost 1 base, and 5 bases stayed unmatched. CDR3 length: 16 residues. The CDR3 nucleotides are TGTGCCAGCAGCTTGAGGGACAGGGGACAGAACACTGAAGCTTTCTTT. As protein: CASSLRDRGQNTEAFF.

This chain joins TRBV7-9 and TRBJ2-1, with 8 bases fitting TRBD1. This CDR3 spans 16 amino acids. Germline CDR1 SEHNR, CDR2 FQNEAQ (reference sequence). J gave up 7 bases and V 1 base, and 9 bases lay outside the gene matches. The CDR3 sequence is CASSLDQGADRNEQFF. The DNA for the CDR3 is TGTGCCAGCAGCTTAGACCAGGGGGCCGATCGGAATGAGCAGTTCTTC.